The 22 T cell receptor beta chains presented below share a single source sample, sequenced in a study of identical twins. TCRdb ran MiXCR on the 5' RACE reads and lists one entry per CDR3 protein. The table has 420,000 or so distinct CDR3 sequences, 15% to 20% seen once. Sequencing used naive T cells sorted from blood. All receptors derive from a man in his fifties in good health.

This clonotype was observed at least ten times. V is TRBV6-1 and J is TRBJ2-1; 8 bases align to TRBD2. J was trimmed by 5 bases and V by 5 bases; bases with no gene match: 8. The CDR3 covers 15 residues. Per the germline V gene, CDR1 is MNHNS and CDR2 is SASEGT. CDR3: CASSPSGLGNNEQFF. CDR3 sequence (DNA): TGTGCCAGCAGTCCTAGCGGGCTCGGGAACAATGAGCAGTTCTTC.

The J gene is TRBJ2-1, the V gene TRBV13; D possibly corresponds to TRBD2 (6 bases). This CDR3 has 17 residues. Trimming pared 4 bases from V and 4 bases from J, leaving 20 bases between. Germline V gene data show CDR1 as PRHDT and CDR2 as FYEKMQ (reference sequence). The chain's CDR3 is CASSSYRLAVMYNEQFF. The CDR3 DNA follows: TGTGCCAGCAGCTCCTACCGATTAGCGGTAATGTACAATGAGCAGTTCTTC.

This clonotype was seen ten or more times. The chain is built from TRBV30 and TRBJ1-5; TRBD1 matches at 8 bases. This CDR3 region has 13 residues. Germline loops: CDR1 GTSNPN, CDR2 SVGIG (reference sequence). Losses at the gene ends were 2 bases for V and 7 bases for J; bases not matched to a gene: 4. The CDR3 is CAWSYRGTQPQHF. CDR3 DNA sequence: TGTGCCTGGAGTTACAGGGGGACGCAGCCCCAGCATTTT.

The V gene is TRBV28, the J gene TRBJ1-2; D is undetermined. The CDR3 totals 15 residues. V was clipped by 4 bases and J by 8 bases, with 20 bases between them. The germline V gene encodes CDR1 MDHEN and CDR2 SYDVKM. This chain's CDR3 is CASSSPGPMTGGYTF. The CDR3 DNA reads TGTGCCAGCAGTTCCCCTGGACCCATGACCGGGGGCTACACCTTC.

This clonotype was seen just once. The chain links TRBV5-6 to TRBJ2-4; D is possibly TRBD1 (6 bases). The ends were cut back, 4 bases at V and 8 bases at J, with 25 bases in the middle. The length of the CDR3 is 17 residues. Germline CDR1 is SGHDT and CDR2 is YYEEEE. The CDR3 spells CASSKGTTLGFLDIQYF. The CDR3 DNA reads TGTGCCAGCAGCAAGGGGACAACCCTTGGGTTTTTAGACATTCAGTACTTC.

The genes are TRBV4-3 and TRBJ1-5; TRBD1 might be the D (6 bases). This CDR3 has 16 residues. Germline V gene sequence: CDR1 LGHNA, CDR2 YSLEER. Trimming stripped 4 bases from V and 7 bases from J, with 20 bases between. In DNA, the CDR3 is TGCGCCAGCAGCCTAACTTCACAGGGCCAAGGGCAGCCCCAGCATTTT. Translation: CASSLTSQGQGQPQHF.

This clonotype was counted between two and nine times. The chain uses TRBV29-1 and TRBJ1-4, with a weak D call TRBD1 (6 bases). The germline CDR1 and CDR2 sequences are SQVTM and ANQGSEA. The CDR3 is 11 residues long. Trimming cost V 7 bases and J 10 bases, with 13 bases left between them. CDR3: CSAEGEGKLFF. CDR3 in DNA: TGCAGCGCCGAGGGGGAGGGAAAACTGTTTTTT.

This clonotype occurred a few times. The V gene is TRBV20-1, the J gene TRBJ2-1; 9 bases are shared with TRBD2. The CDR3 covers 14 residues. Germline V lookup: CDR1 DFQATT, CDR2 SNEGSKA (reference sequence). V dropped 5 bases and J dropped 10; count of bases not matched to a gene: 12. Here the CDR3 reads CSAVSGGRPGEQFF. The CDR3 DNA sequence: TGCAGTGCTGTTAGCGGGGGACGCCCGGGGGAGCAGTTCTTC.

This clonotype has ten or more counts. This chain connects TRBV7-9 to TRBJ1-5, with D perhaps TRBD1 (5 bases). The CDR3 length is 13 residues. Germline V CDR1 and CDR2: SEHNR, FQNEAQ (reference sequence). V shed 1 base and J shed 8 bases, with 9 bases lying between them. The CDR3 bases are TGTGCCAGCAGCTTAGGAGCGGGGGAGCCCCAGCATTTT. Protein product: CASSLGAGEPQHF.

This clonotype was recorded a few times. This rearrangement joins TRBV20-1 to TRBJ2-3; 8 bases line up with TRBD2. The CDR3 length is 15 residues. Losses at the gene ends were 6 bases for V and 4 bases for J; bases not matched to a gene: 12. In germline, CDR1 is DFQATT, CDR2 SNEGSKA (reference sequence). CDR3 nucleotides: TGCAGTGCCTTAGAGCGGGAGAGGTTCTCAGATACGCAGTATTTT. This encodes CSALERERFSDTQYF.

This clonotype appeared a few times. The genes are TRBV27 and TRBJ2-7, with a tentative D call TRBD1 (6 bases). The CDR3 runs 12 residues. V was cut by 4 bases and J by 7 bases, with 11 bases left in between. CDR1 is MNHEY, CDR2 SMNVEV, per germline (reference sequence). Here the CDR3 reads CASSSPRGEQYF. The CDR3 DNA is TGTGCCAGCAGTTCCCCCAGGGGTGAGCAGTACTTC.

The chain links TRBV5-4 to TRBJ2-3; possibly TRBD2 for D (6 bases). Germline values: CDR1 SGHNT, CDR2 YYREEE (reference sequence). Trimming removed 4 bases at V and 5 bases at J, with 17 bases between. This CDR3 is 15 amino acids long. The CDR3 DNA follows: TGTGCCAGCAGCGTGGGACTCCCTGGAGGAGATACGCAGTATTTT. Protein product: CASSVGLPGGDTQYF.

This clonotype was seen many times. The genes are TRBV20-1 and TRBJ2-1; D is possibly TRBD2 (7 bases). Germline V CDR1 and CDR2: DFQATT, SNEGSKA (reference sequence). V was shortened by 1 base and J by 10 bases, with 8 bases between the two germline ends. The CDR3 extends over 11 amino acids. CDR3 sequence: CSARGGGEQFF. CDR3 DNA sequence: TGCAGTGCTAGAGGGGGGGGCGAGCAGTTCTTC.

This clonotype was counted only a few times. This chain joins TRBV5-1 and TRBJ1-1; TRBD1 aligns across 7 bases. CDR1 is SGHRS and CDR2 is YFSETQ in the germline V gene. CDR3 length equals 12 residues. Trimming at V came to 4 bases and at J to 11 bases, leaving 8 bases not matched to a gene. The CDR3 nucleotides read TGCGCCAGCAGCAGGACAGGCAATAGCGCTTTCTTT. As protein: CASSRTGNSAFF.

The chain's CDR3 is CASSLPTTTREETQYF. Here the CDR3 DNA reads TGTGCCAGCAGTTTACCTACAACGACTAGAGAGGAGACCCAGTACTTC. V usage is TRBV28 and J usage is TRBJ2-5; maybe TRBD2 (6 bases). Per germline, CDR1 MDHEN and CDR2 SYDVKM. With 2 bases removed from V and 5 bases from J, the gap between germline ends came to 18 bases. CDR3 length: 16 amino acids.

DNA of the CDR3: TGTGCCAGCAGCGGCCTAGGGACTAGCGGGACAGATACGCAGTATTTT. Translating gives CASSGLGTSGTDTQYF. This chain joins TRBV12-3 or TRBV12-4 and TRBJ2-3; 12 bases line up with TRBD2. The CDR3 is made up of 16 amino acids. Trimming cost V 6 bases and J 3 bases; bases outside gene matches: 7.

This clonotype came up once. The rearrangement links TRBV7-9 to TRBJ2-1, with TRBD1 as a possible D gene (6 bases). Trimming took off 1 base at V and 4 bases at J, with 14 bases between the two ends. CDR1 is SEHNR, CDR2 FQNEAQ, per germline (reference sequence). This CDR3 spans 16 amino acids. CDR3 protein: CASSLGQGRRYNEQFF. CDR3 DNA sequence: TGTGCCAGCAGCTTAGGGCAGGGGAGACGTTACAATGAGCAGTTCTTC.

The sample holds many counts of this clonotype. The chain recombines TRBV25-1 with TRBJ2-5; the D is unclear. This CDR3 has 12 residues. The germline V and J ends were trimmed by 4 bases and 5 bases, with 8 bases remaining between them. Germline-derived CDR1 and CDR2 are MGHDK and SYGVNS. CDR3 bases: TGTGCCAGCAGTGGGGGTTGGGAGACCCAGTACTTC. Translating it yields CASSGGWETQYF.

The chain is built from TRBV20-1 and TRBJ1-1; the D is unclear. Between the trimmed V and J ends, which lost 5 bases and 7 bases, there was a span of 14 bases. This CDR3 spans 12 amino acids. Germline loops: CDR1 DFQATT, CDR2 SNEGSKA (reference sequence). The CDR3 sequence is CSASVGISEAFF. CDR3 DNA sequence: TGCAGTGCTTCGGTTGGCATCAGTGAAGCTTTCTTT.

This CDR3 reads CASSGLAESTSTDTQYF. In DNA, the CDR3 is TGTGCCAGCAGTGGACTAGCGGAAAGCACTAGCACAGATACGCAGTATTTT. The chain carries TRBV9 and TRBJ2-3, with 10 positions matching TRBD2. This CDR3 comprises 17 residues. Trimming took 5 bases from V and 0 from J; bases not matched to a gene: 9. The germline CDR1 and CDR2 sequences are SGDLS and YYNGEE. The entire variable domain, with the rest obtained from reference TRBV9 and TRBJ2-3, is as follows: DSGVTQTPKHLITATGQRVTLRCSPRSGDLSVYWYQQSLDQGLQFLIQYYNGEERAKGNILERFSAQQFPDLHSELNLSSLELGDSALYFCASSGLAESTSTDTQYFGPGTRLTVL.

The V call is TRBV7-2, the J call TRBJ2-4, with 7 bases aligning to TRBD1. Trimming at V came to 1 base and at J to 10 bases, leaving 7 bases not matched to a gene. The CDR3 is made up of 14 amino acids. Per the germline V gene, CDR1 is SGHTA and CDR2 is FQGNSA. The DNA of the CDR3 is TGTGCCAGCAGCTTAGGAGGTCGACAGGGAATTCAGTACTTC. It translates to CASSLGGRQGIQYF.

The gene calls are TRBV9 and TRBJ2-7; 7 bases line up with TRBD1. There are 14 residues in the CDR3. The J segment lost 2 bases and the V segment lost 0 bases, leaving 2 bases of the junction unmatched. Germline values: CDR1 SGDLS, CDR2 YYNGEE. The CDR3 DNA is TGTGCCAGCAGCGTAGTGAGGGGGCCCTACGAGCAGTACTTC. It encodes CASSVVRGPYEQYF.